Sequencing of this T cell receptor (beta chain) was carried out in a study of cytomegalovirus exposure and HLA in healthy donors. Study-wide context: The approximately 120 million unique TCR beta sequences, from around 200 million T cells, were found by an earlier analysis.

This clone was counted a few times. Donors had nominal health at sampling but likely had unrecorded immune exposures. The CDR3 consists of 15 residues. The germline V gene has CDR1 SGHRS and CDR2 YFSETQ. Trimming removed 5 bases at V and 0 bases at J, with 12 bases between. The study ran its PCR with 60 Vbeta and 13 Jbeta primers. As originally analysed: Approximately 11 million shared chains were among approximately 80 million unique TCR beta chains counted in a later analysis. Measured with immunoSEQ multiplex PCR; TCRdb has only the in-frame clones, and not every one. V, J and clone size are those of that table, while D and trimming were read from the DNA. The sample holds around 87,000 clones, 65% to 80% seen once.

This TCR came from a man aged 40-49 years in good health and CMV-seronegative. The chain uses TRBV5-1 and TRBJ1-3; D may be TRBD1 (6 bases). Sequencing was performed on PBMCs. CDR3 amino acids: CASRSQGNSGNTIYF. The CDR3 region has the DNA TGCGCCAGCAGGTCACAGGGCAACTCTGGAAACACCATATATTTT. The full variable domain, completed using reference TRBV5-1 and TRBJ1-3, is KAGVTQTPRYLIKTRGQQVTLSCSPISGHRSVSWYQQTPGQGLQFLFEYFSETQRNKGNFPGRFSGRQFSNSRSEMNVSTLELGDSALYLCASRSQGNSGNTIYFGEGSWLTVV.